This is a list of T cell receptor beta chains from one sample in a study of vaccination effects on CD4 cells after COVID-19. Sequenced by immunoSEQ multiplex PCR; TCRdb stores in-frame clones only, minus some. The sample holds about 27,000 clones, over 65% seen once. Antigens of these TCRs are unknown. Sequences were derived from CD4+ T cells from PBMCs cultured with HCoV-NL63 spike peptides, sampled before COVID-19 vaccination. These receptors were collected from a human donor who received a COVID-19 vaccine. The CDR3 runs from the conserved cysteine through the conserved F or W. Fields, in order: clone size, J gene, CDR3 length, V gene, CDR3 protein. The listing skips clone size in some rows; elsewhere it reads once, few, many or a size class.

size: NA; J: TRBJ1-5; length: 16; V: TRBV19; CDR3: CASSTGGVYSNQPQHF
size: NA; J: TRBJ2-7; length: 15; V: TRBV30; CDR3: CAGSVLGQGTYEQYF
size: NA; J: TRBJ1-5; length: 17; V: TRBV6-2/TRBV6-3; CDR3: CASSYYTGGLSNQPQHF
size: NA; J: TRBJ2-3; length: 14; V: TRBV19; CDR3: CASRDSGTTSPQYF
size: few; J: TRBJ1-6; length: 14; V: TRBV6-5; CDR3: CASSNRGRGSPLHF
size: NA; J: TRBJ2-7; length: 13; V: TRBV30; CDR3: CAWSITGRYEQYF
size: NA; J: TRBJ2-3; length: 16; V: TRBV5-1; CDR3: CASSTGTSGSVDTQYF
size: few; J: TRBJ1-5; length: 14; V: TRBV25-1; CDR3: CASSEPGRDEPQHF
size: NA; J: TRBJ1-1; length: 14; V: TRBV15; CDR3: CATSRPLLGGRAFF
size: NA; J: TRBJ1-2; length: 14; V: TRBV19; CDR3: CASSIGGQVGGYTF
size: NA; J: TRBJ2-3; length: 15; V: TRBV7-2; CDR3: CASSFSGSLGDTQYF
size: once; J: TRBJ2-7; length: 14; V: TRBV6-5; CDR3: CASRVRDRAHEQYF
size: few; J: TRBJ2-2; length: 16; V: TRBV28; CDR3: CASSLTSGRDTGELFF
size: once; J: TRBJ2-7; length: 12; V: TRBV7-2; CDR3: CASSLELGIFNF
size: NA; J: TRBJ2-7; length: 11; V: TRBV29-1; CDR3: CSARTLYEQYF
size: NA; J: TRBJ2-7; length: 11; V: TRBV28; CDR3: CASRGHYEQYF
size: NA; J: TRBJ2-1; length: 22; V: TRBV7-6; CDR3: CASSLATPGGSEKLDSYNEQFF
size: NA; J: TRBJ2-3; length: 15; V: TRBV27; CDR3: CASSLRVDGTDTQYF
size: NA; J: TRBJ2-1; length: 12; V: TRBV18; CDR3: CASSPPYNEQFF
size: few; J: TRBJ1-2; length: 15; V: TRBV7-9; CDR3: CASSLGSSRERGYTF
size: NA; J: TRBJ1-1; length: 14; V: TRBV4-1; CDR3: CASSQQGQGTEAFF
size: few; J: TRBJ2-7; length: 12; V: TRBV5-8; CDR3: CASSLTDYEQYF